This T cell receptor (beta chain) appears in the sequencing data of a study of Ad26.COV2.S vaccination and SARS-CoV-2 variants (dated by TCRdb to the early 2020s). About the full investigation: Donors in the vaccine arm were drawn from COV1001, a phase I-IIa trial of Ad26.COV2.S in healthy adults that was multicentre, randomized, double-blind and placebo-controlled. Ad26.COV2.S was administered intramuscularly at 5 x 10^10 or 1 x 10^11 viral particles, either as a single shot or as two shots given 56 days apart. Sequencing of the TCRbeta repertoire served to evaluate the specificity and breadth of SARS-CoV-2-reactive T cell receptors following Ad26.COV2.S vaccination. A total of about 30 samples were included in the TCR-sequenced set, comprising around 19 Ad26.COV2.S vaccine recipients, 5 placebo recipients and 8 SARS-CoV-2 convalescent individuals. Participants in the trial were split at random into five groups of five each, receiving low-dose or high-dose Ad26.COV2.S once or twice, or else placebo on both occasions. Blinding of investigators to trial group allocation was maintained during experiments and outcome assessment. Overall study outcomes, separate from this receptor: The study was not powered to compare responses between vaccine doses or regimens. After vaccination, spike-specific CD8+ and CD4+ T cell responses were reported to show substantial breadth. Compared with placebo recipients, Ad26.COV2.S recipients showed higher spike-specific TCR breadth (P = 0.0014). The authors noted that total T cell responses may have been underestimated by the TCR breadth and depth analyses. Comparable non-spike TCR breadth was observed between vaccine and placebo recipients, consistent with only spike being contained in the vaccine.

The immunoSEQ Assay was used to sequence TCRbeta CDR3 regions. After extraction, genomic DNA underwent amplification by bias-controlled multiplex PCR, followed by high-throughput sequencing. In the source study's methods: To quantify the absolute abundance of each unique TCRbeta CDR3 region, sequences were collapsed and filtered. T cell fraction was estimated by normalizing TCRbeta template counts to usable DNA, with usable DNA measured through amplification of reference genes found in all nucleated cells. Repertoire TCRs were annotated as SARS-CoV-2-specific by exact matching of V gene, CDR3 amino acid sequence and J gene to a known reactive TCR set. The reference SARS-CoV-2 TCR set came from MIRA and was filtered for enrichment in COVID-19-positive ImmuneCODE repertoires, removing public or cross-reactive TCRs. Using the MIRA antigens, annotated TCRs were further analysed by specific ORF or by position within an ORF. Breadth was defined as the number of annotated unique rearrangements divided by the total number of unique productive rearrangements, and depth was defined as the summed frequency of the annotated unique rearrangements. Two-sided Wilcoxon rank-sum tests were used to compare TCR breadth between groups. TCRdb mirrors the immuneACCESS table, restricted to in-frame sequences. Some clones are absent from its copies; in checked studies, under half trace to an unresolved V gene, and the reason for the others is unknown. Clone size and V and J calls were adopted from that table, with D and trimming inferred from the DNA. This sample gives hundreds of thousands of clones in total; about 83% of them show up just once. The ten top clones hold around 7.3% of the sample.

Notes on this clone: Its antigen is not yet known. No quality values exist for individual bases; no much larger clone is one base distant.

Sample treatment or condition, as interpreted from the label and publication: roughly 20 received Ad26.COV2.S at low or high dose, single or two shots; roughly five received placebo; per-sample allocation not given. Repertoires of vaccine and placebo recipients were sequenced from samples collected on day 63 after the first injection. Between 29 July and 7 August 2020, Cohort 1b enrolled around 24 adults aged 18-55 years at one site in Boston, USA. As a vaccine, Ad26.COV2.S was a replication-incompetent adenovirus type 26 vector that expressed a prefusion-stabilized SARS-CoV-2 spike protein derived from the original Wuhan strain. V loses 3 bases of germline sequence and J loses 3 bases, and the interval between the two ends is 12 bases. For CDR1 and CDR2, the germline V gene (reference sequence) lists LNHDA and SQIVND. There are 14 amino acids in the CDR3, from cysteine to phenylalanine inclusive. CDR3 DNA only is kept here, 42 bases in frame from base 1.

Material: peripheral blood, obtained in a trial of Ad26.COV2.S vaccine versus placebo. The clonotype originates from a person aged 18-60 years who received the Ad26.COV2.S COVID-19 vaccine or a placebo. The rearrangement combines TRBV19 with TRBJ2-7, and TRBD1 may be the D gene, going by 6 matching bases. The nucleotide sequence is given as TGTGCCAGTAGTATTGGGGACACCCGCTACGAGCAGTACTTC. Its amino acids are CASSIGDTRYEQYF.